This T cell receptor beta chain derives from a study of cytomegalovirus exposure and HLA in healthy donors. There are a few counts of this clone. The PCR contained 60 Vbeta and 13 Jbeta primers. The repertoire was sequenced with immunoSEQ multiplex PCR; TCRdb's copy has only in-frame clones and lacks some. The data contain 150,000 to 200,000 clones, about 79% of them singletons. The CDR3 has 16 residues. The V and J ends lost 4 bases and 3 bases, in that order; junction bases with no gene match: 12. CDR1 and CDR2 (germline): SGDLS, YYNGEE. The receptor comes from a woman in her fifties or sixties in good health and CMV-seronegative. The V and J genes are TRBV9 and TRBJ2-7; the match to TRBD2 covers 8 bases. The sample taken for sequencing was PBMCs. As DNA, the CDR3 is TGTGCCAGCAGCCGACTCGGGACTAGTGCCTTCTACGAGCAGTACTTC. Protein sequence: CASSRLGTSAFYEQYF.